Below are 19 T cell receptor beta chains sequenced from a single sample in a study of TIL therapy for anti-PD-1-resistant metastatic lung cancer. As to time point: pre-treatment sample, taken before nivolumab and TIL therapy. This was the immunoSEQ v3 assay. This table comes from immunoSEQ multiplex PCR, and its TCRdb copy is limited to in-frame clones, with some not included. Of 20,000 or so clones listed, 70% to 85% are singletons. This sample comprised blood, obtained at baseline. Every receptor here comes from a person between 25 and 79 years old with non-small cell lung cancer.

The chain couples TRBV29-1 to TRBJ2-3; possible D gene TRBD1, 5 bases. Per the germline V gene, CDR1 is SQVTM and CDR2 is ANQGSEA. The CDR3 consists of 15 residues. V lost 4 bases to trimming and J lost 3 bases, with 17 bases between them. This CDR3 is CSVVSLQGSTDTQYF. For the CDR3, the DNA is TGCAGCGTTGTATCTCTTCAGGGTTCGACAGATACGCAGTATTTT.

The CDR3 nucleotides are TGTGCCAGCAGCCGAGACACGAGCTCCTACAATGAGCAGTTCTTC. Translated, it gives CASSRDTSSYNEQFF. The chain has TRBV6-5 and TRBJ2-1; unclear D gene. The CDR3 consists of 15 residues. Germline V lookup: CDR1 MNHEY, CDR2 SVGAGI. V was clipped by 6 bases and J by 0 bases, with 12 bases between them.

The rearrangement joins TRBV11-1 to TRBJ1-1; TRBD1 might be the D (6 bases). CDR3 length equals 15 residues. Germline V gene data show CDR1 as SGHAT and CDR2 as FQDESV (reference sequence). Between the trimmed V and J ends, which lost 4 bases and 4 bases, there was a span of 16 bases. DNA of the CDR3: TGTGCCAGCAGCTCCGGGGGGGGCTGGATCACTGAAGCTTTCTTT. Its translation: CASSSGGGWITEAFF.

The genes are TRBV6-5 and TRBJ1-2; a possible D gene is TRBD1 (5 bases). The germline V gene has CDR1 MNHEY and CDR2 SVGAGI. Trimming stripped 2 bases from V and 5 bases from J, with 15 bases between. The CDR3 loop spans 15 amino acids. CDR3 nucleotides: TGTGCCAGCAGTTACGACAGACCGAGGGATTATGGCTACACCTTC. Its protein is CASSYDRPRDYGYTF.

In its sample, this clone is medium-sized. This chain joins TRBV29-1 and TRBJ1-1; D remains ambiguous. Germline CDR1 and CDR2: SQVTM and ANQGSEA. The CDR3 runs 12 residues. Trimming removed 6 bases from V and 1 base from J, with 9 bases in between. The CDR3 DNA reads TGCAGCGTGCGACATGGGAACACTGAAGCTTTCTTT. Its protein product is CSVRHGNTEAFF.

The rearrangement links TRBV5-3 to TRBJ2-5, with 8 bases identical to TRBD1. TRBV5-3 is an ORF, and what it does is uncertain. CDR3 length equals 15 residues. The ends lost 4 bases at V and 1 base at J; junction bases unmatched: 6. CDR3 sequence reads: CARSLEGQVQETQYF. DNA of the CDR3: TGTGCCAGAAGCCTCGAGGGACAGGTCCAAGAGACCCAGTACTTC.

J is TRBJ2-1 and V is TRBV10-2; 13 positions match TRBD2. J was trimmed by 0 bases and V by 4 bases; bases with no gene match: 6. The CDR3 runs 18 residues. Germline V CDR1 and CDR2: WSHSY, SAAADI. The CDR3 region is CASSATSGGAISYNEQFF. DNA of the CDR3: TGCGCCAGCAGTGCAACTAGCGGGGGGGCCATCTCCTACAATGAGCAGTTCTTC.

In DNA, the CDR3 is TGTGCCAGCATGGTCGAGGGGGTTTCGGACCAGTACTTC. This codes for CASMVEGVSDQYF. V and J are TRBV2 and TRBJ2-5; tentatively, D is TRBD1 (6 bases). Trimming took 7 bases from V and 10 from J, leaving 19 bases between them. The V gene's germline CDR1 is SNHLY and CDR2 FYNNEI. This CDR3 spans 13 amino acids.

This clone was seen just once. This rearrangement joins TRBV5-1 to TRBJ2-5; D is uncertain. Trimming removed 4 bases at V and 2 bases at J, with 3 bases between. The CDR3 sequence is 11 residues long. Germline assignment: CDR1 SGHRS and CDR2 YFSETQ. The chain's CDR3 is CASSEQETQYF. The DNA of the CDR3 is TGCGCCAGCAGCGAACAAGAGACCCAGTACTTC.

Written as DNA, the CDR3 is TGTGCCATCGGCCTGGGAGAGACCCAGTACTTC. This encodes CAIGLGETQYF. This chain uses TRBV10-3 with TRBJ2-5; D is undetermined. Germline CDR1 is ENHRY and CDR2 is SYGVKD. Trimming shortened V by 8 bases and J by 4 bases, and 8 bases separated the two germline ends. The CDR3 loop spans 11 amino acids.

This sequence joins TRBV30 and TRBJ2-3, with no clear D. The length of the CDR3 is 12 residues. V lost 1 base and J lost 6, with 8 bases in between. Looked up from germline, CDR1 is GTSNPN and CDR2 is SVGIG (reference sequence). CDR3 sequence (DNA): TGTGCCTGGAGTGAGAGCTTCGATACGCAGTATTTT. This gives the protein CAWSESFDTQYF.

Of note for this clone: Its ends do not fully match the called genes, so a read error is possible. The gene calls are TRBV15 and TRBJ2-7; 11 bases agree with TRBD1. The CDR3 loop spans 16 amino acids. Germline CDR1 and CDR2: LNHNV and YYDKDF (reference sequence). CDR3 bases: TGTGCCACCAGCAGAGCAAGGACAGGGGGCTCCAACGAGCAGTACTTC. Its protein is CATSRARTGGSNEQYF.

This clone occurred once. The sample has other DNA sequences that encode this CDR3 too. The CDR3 coding sequence is TGTGCCAGCAGCCAAGCTACGGGAGAGACCGAGCAGTACTTC. Translation: CASSQATGETEQYF. The chain employs TRBV3-1 (or the pseudogene TRBV3-2) and TRBJ2-7; weak D call: TRBD2 (6 bases). The V and J ends lost 1 base and 6 bases respectively, with 13 bases between them. The CDR3 loop spans 14 amino acids. From germline, CDR1 is LGHDT and CDR2 YNNKEL (reference sequence).

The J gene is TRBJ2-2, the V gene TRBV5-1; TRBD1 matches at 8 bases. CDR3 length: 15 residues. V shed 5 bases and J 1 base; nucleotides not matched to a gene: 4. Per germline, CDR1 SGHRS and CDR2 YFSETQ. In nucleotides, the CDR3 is TGCGCCAGCAGTTCCGGGACAGGGAACACCGGGGAGCTGTTTTTT. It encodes CASSSGTGNTGELFF.

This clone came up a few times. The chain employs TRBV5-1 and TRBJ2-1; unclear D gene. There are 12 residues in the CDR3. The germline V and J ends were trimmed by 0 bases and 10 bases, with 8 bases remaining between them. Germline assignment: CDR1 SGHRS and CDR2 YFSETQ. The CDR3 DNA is TGCGCCAGCAGCTTGGCCGGGCAGGAGCAGTTCTTC. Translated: CASSLAGQEQFF. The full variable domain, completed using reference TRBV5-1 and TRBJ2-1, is KAGVTQTPRYLIKTRGQQVTLSCSPISGHRSVSWYQQTPGQGLQFLFEYFSETQRNKGNFPGRFSGRQFSNSRSEMNVSTLELGDSALYLCASSLAGQEQFFGPGTRLTVL.

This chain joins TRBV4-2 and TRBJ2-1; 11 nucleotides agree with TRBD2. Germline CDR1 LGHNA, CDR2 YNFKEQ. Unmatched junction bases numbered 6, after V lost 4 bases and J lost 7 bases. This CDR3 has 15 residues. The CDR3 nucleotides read TGTGCCAGCAGCCGGGGACTAGCGGAGACTAATGAGCAGTTCTTC. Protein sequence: CASSRGLAETNEQFF.

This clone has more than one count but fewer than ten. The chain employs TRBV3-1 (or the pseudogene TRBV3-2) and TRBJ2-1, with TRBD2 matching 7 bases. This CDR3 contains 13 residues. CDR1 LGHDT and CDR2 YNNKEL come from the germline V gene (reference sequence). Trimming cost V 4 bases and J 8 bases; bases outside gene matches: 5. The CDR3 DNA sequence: TGTGCCAGCAGCCGGAATCTAGCGGATGAGCAGTTCTTC. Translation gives CASSRNLADEQFF.

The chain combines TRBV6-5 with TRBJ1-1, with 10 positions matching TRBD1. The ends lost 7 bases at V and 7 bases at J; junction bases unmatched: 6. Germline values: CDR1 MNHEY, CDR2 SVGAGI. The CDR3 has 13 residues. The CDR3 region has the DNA TGTGCCAGCACTGGACAGGGGGAGGGTGAAGCTTTCTTT. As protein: CASTGQGEGEAFF.

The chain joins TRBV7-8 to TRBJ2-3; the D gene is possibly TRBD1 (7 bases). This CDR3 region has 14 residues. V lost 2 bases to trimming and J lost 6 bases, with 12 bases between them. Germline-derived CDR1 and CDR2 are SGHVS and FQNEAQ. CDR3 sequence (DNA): TGTGCCAGCAGCTTAAGGGACAGCGGGGATACGCAGTATTTT. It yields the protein CASSLRDSGDTQYF.